This T cell receptor (beta chain) was recorded in a study of blood T cell repertoires in COVID-19 (dated by TCRdb to the early 2020s). At the level of the whole study: Samples from collaborators originated in the United States, Italy and Spain and spanned both the acute and convalescent phases of COVID-19. The material from the prospective study consisted of cDNA or gDNA derived from T cells, B-cell-depleted T cells, or PBMCs. Deeply sampled blood TCRbeta repertoires from subjects exposed to, actively infected with, or recovered from COVID-19 were included in the dataset. The repertoires were released in a freely available public database intended as a resource for research on the immune response to SARS-CoV-2. The samples were drawn from two sources: the first 160 participants of the ongoing ImmuneRACE study, and 1,000 to 1,500 subjects contributed by 6 global collaborators. Sample metadata almost always included a de-identified subject ID, COVID-19 status, age in years and sex. Where available, HLA class I and class II types were taken from metadata supplied by the sample provider and were not determined by assay-based typing.

The CDR3 holds 14 amino acids from the cysteine to the phenylalanine. The read is trimmed to its CDR3 DNA, 42 bases read in frame from base 1. The V end loses 6 bases and the J end loses 8 bases, and a stretch of 17 bases separates them. CDR1 and CDR2 are drawn from the germline V gene: SGHTA, FQGNSA. Whole blood was collected in K2EDTA tubes by collaborating institutions according to the institutions' own protocols. For TCRbeta analysis, collaborators shipped samples as frozen whole blood, isolated PBMCs, or DNA extracted from either of those sample types. What the work shows at the level of the full study, not this receptor alone: Clinical and demographic metadata were provided uncurated, with the amount varying by source and participant.

To note about this clone: Its antigen remains unidentified. No base qualities exist here, and no much larger clone lies one base off it.

TCRbeta CDR3 regions were amplified from genomic DNA using the immunoSEQ Assay, a bias-controlled multiplex PCR. As for the authors' bioinformatics: The number of nucleated cells in each sample was estimated by amplification of reference gene primers within the assay. To quantify the absolute abundance of each unique TCRbeta CDR3 rearrangement, sequence reads were collapsed and filtered. For each sample, productive Simpson clonality was calculated as the square root of Simpson's diversity index across productive rearrangements. Entries here come from immuneACCESS through TCRdb and include only in-frame sequences with V and J called. Some clones fail to appear in such tables; in the studies checked, an unresolved V gene covers under half of the shortfall, and the cause of the remainder is unknown. V and J calls and clone size are given by that table; D and trimming were obtained from the DNA. This sample is represented by roughly 100,000 clones; about 85% of them were singletons. The ten top clones hold around 2% of the sample.

What was sequenced was peripheral blood. Recombination joined TRBV7-2 with TRBJ2-1; perhaps TRBD2 is the D gene, with 7 bases matching. This receptor was obtained from a man aged 45 to 65 with active COVID-19. CDR3 sequence: CASRIRGGADEQFF. The nucleotide sequence is given as TGTGCCAGCAGGATTCGAGGGGGGGCCGATGAGCAGTTCTTC.